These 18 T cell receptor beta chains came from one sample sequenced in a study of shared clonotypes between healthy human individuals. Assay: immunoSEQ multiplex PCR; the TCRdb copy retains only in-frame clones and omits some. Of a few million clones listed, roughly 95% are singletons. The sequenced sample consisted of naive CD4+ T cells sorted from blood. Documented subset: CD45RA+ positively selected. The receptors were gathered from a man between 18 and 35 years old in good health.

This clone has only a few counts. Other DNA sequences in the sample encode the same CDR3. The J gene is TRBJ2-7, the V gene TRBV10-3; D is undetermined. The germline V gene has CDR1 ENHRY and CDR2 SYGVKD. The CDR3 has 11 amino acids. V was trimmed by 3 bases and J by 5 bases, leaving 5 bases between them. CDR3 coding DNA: TGTGCCATCAGTGATCTGGACGAGCAGTACTTC. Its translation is CAISDLDEQYF.

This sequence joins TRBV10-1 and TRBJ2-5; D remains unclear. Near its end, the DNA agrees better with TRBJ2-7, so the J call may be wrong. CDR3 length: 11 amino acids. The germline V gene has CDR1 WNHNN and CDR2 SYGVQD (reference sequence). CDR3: CASSDRYEQYF. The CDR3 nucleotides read TGCGCCAGCAGTGACCGCTACGAGCAGTACTTC.

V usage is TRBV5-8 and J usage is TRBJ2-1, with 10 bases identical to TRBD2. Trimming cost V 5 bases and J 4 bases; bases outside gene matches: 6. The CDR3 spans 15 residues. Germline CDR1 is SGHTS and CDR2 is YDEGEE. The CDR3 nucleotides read TGTGCCAGCAGTTCCGGGACTAGCGTGTACAATGAGCAGTTCTTC. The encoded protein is CASSSGTSVYNEQFF. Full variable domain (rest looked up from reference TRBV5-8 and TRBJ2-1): EAGVTQSPTHLIKTRGQQATLRCSPISGHTSVYWYQQALGLGLQFLLWYDEGEERNRGNFPPRFSGRQFPNYSSELNVNALELEDSALYLCASSSGTSVYNEQFFGPGTRLTVL.

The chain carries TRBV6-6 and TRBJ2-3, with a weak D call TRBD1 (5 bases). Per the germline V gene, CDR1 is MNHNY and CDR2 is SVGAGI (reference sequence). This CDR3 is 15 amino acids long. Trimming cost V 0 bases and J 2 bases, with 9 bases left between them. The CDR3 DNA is TGTGCCAGCAGTTACTCTCGACAGAACACAGATACGCAGTATTTT. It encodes CASSYSRQNTDTQYF.

The CDR3 DNA sequence: TGTGCCAGCAGCGACGCCTACGTCGGAAACACCATATATTTT. Translating it yields CASSDAYVGNTIYF. The J gene is TRBJ1-3, the V gene TRBV9, with D uncertain. Germline-derived CDR1 and CDR2 are SGDLS and YYNGEE. This CDR3 has 14 amino acids. With 3 bases removed from V and 4 bases from J, the gap between germline ends came to 11 bases.

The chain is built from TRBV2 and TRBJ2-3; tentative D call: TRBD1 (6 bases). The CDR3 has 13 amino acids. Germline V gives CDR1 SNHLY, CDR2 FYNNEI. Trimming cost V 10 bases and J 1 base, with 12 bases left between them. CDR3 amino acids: CAKGGPGTDTQYF. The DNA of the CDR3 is TGTGCCAAAGGGGGTCCAGGCACAGATACGCAGTATTTT. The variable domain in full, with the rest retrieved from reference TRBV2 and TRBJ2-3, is EPEVTQTPSHQVTQMGQEVILRCVPISNHLYFYWYRQILGQKVEFLVSFYNNEISEKSEIFDDQFSVERPDGSNFTLKIRSTKLEDSAMYFCAKGGPGTDTQYFGPGTRLTVL.

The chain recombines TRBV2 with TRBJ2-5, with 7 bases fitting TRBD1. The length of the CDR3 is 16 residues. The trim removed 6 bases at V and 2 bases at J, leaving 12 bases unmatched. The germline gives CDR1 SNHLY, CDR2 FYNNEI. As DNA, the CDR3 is TGTGCCAGCAGAGCAGAGGTGTGGACAGGACAAGAGACCCAGTACTTC. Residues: CASRAEVWTGQETQYF.

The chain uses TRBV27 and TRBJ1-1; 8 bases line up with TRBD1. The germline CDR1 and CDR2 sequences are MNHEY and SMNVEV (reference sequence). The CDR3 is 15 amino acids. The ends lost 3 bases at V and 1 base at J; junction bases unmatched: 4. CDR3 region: CASSFKGTGNTEAFF. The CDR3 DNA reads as TGTGCCAGCAGTTTTAAGGGGACAGGGAACACTGAAGCTTTCTTT.

The CDR3 loop reads CASSEGQLHSPLHF. In nucleotides, the CDR3 is TGTGCCAGCAGTGAGGGACAGCTACATTCACCCCTCCACTTT. The chain carries TRBV2 and TRBJ1-6; 7 nucleotides line up with TRBD1. Trimming removed 3 bases from V and 8 bases from J; junction bases left unmatched: 4. This CDR3 contains 14 residues. Germline V gene lookup returns CDR1 SNHLY and CDR2 FYNNEI.

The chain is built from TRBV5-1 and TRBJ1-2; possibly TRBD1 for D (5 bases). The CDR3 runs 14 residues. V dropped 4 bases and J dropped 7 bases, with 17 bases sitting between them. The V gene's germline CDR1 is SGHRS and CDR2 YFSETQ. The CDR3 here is CASSQAGTGVGYTF. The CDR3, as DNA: TGCGCCAGCAGCCAAGCCGGGACGGGTGTTGGCTACACCTTC.

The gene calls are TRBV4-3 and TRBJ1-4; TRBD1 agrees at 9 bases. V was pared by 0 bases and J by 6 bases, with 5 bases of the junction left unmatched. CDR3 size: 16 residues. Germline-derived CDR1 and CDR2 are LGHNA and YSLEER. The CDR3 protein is CASSQENTGGYEKLFF. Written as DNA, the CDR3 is TGCGCCAGCAGCCAAGAGAATACAGGGGGCTATGAAAAACTGTTTTTT.

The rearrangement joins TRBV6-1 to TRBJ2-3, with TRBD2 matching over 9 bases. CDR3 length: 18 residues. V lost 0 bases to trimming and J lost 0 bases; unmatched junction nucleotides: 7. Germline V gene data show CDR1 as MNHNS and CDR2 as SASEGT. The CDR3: CASSEAVLAGISTDTQYF. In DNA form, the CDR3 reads TGTGCCAGCAGTGAAGCGGTCCTAGCGGGGATAAGCACAGATACGCAGTATTTT.

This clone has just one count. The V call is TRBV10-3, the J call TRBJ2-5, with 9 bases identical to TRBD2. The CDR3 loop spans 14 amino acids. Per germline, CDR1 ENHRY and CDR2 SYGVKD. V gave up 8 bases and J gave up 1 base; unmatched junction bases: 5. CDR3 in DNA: TGTGCCATCGGGATAGCGGGAGCCCAAGAGACCCAGTACTTC. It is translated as CAIGIAGAQETQYF.

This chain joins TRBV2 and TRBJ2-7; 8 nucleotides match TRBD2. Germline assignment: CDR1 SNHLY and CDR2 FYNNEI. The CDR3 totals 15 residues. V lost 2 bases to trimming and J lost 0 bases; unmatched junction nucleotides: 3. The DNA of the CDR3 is TGTGCCAGCAGTGAAAGGACTAGCCGCTCCTACGAGCAGTACTTC. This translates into CASSERTSRSYEQYF. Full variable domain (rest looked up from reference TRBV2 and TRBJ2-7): EPEVTQTPSHQVTQMGQEVILRCVPISNHLYFYWYRQILGQKVEFLVSFYNNEISEKSEIFDDQFSVERPDGSNFTLKIRSTKLEDSAMYFCASSERTSRSYEQYFGPGTRLTVT.

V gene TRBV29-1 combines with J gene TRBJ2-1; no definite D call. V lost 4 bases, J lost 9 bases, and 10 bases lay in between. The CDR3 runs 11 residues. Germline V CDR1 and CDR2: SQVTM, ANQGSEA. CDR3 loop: CSVVEVVEQFF. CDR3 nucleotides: TGCAGCGTTGTTGAGGTTGTTGAGCAGTTCTTC.

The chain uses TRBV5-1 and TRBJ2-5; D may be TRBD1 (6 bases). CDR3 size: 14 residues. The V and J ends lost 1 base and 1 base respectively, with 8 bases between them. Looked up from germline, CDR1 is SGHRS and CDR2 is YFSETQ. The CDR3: CASSLTGTQETQYF. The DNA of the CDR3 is TGCGCCAGCAGCTTGACAGGGACCCAAGAGACCCAGTACTTC.

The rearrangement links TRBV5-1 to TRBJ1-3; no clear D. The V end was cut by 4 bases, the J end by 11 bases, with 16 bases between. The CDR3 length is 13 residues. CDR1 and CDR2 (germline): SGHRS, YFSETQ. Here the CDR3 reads CASSPVAGGAIYF. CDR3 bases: TGCGCCAGCAGCCCGGTCGCTGGCGGCGCCATATATTTT.

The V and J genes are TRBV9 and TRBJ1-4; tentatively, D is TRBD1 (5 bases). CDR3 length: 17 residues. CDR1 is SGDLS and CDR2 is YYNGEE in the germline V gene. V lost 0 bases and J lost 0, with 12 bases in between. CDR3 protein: CASSVGQGHATNEKLFF. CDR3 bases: TGTGCCAGCAGCGTAGGGCAGGGCCACGCAACTAATGAAAAACTGTTTTTT.